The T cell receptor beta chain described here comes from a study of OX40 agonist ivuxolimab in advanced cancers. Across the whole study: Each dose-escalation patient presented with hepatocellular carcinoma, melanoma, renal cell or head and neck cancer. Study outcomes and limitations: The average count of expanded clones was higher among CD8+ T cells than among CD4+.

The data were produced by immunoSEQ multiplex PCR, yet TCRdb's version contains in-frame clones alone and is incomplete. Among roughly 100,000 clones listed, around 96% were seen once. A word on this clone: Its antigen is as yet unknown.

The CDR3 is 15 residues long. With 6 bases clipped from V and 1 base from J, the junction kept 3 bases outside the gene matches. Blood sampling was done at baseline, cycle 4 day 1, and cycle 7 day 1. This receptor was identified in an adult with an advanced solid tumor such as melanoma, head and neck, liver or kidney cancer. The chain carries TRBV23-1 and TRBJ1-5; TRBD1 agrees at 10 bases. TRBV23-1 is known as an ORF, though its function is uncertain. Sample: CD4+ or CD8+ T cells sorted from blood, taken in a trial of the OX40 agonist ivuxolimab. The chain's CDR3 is CASSPDRGSNQPQHF. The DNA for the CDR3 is TGCGCCAGCAGCCCGGACAGGGGGAGCAATCAGCCCCAGCATTTT.